A selection of T cell receptor beta chains follows, all from one sample in a study of blood T cell repertoires in COVID-19. The protocol was immunoSEQ multiplex PCR, while the TCRdb copy is restricted to in-frame clones and leaves out a portion. The sample shows tens of thousands of clones, about 85% of them seen only once. The specimen sequenced was peripheral blood. These receptors came from a male donor with acute or convalescent COVID-19. The CDR3 runs from the conserved cysteine through the conserved F or W. Fields, in order: J gene, V gene, clone size, D gene, CDR3 DNA, CDR3 protein. The D gene is left open where the match is weak. Rows give clone size only sometimes, using once, few, many, or a class for an expanded clone.

TRBJ1-5 TRBV7-2 - TRBD1 TGTGCCAGCAGCTTAGATGCAGGGGGACAGCCCCAGCATTTT CASSLDAGGQPQHF
TRBJ1-2 TRBV12-3/TRBV12-4 - - TGTGCCAGCAGTTTTGGAGGGACCTATGGCTACACCTTC CASSFGGTYGYTF
TRBJ2-1 TRBV18 - - TGTGCCAGCTCACCCGGGACTCCTCCTACTAATGAGCAGTTCTTC CASSPGTPPTNEQFF
TRBJ1-1 TRBV5-1 - - TGCGCCAGCAGCCAGGATGTCGGGGACACTGAAGCTTTCTTT CASSQDVGDTEAFF
TRBJ2-7 TRBV6-5 - TRBD1 TGTGCCAGCAGTTTAGGAGGACAGGGTCCGAGCGAGCAGTACTTC CASSLGGQGPSEQYF
TRBJ2-1 TRBV11-2 - TRBD2 TGTGCCAGCAGCTTAGATCTTACTAGCGGGGGGGCCCATGAGCAGTTCTTC CASSLDLTSGGAHEQFF
TRBJ1-1 TRBV6-1 - - TGTGCCAGCAGTGAAGACTACAGGGACACTGAAGCTTTCTTT CASSEDYRDTEAFF
TRBJ1-2 TRBV7-2 - - TGTGCCAGCAGTCGCCCTGGCAATAACTATGGCTACACCTTC CASSRPGNNYGYTF
TRBJ2-5 TRBV11-2 - - TGTGCCAGCAGCCCGGGATCCAGGGGAGCAGAGACCCAGTACTTC CASSPGSRGAETQYF
TRBJ2-4 TRBV20-1 once - TGCAGTGCTAGAGATAACCAGGGGCAGTACTTC CSARDNQGQYF
TRBJ1-4 TRBV5-1 - TRBD1 TGCGCCAGCAGCGGTGGACAGGGAACTAATGAAAAACTGTTTTTT CASSGGQGTNEKLFF
TRBJ2-5 TRBV7-9 - - TGTGCCAGCAGCTTAGTTACCCAGGACAGATCTCAAGAGACCCAGTACTTC CASSLVTQDRSQETQYF
TRBJ2-3 TRBV30 - TRBD2 TGTGCCTGGGGACGGGGGGGTAGCACAGATACGCAGTATTTT CAWGRGGSTDTQYF
TRBJ2-5 TRBV7-3 - - TGTGCCAGCAGCGATACAGGCCGTTCGCAAGAGACCCAGTACTTC CASSDTGRSQETQYF
TRBJ2-7 TRBV6-5 - TRBD1 TGTGCCAGCGAGACGGGACAGGGAACCTACGAGCAGTACTTC CASETGQGTYEQYF
TRBJ1-6 TRBV5-1 - - TGCGCCAGCAGCACTACAGGACAGACTAATTCACCCCTCCACTTT CASSTTGQTNSPLHF
TRBJ2-1 TRBV19 - - TGTGCCAGTAGTATAGCCAACTCCTACAATGAGCAGTTCTTC CASSIANSYNEQFF
TRBJ2-5 TRBV7-2 - - TGTGCCAGCAGCCCTGGAAGGGGGTACCAAGAGACCCAGTACTTC CASSPGRGYQETQYF
TRBJ2-1 TRBV5-1 - TRBD1 TGCGCCAGCAGGACAGGGACAGGTGTTTACAATGAGCAGTTCTTC CASRTGTGVYNEQFF
TRBJ1-5 TRBV27 - - TGTGCCAGCAGTTTATTTCGGGGGCAGCCCCAGCATTTT CASSLFRGQPQHF
TRBJ1-6 TRBV5-6 few - TGTGCCAGCAGCACGACAGGACACGCTTCACCCCTCCACTTT CASSTTGHASPLHF
TRBJ2-5 TRBV28 - TRBD1 TGTGCCAGCAGTTCCGCCCGACAGGGGTCAGGGAAACGGGAGACCCAGTACTTC CASSSARQGSGKRETQYF
TRBJ1-3 TRBV7-9 - - TGTGCCAGCAGCCAGGGGCAGGGCTCTGGAAACACCATATATTTT CASSQGQGSGNTIYF
TRBJ2-1 TRBV6-4 once - TGTGCCAGCAGTGACGGGCTAGCCTTCCTCAATGAGCAGTTCTTC CASSDGLAFLNEQFF
TRBJ1-1 TRBV24-1 - - TGTGCCACCAGTGATTTCAGCGGCGCTGAAGCTTTCTTT CATSDFSGAEAFF